The 18 T cell receptor beta chains listed next were all sequenced from one sample in a study of T cells after yellow fever vaccination. TCRdb called the 5' RACE reads again in MiXCR, with one record for every CDR3 protein. Of approximately 580,000 distinct CDR3 sequences in the sample, about a sixth are singletons; the top ten hold 17%. The starting material was PBMCs, obtained less than 6 days after the first yellow fever vaccination. The source of these receptors is a man younger than 35 who received the YFV17D yellow fever vaccine.

This clonotype was observed a handful of times. The chain combines TRBV12-5 with TRBJ2-3, with 9 positions matching TRBD1. The ends lost 6 bases at V and 0 bases at J; junction bases unmatched: 7. The germline CDR1 and CDR2 sequences are LGHNT and FRNRAP. The CDR3 covers 16 residues. CDR3 bases: TGTGCTAGTGGATCGACAGGGGGTGGTAGCACAGATACGCAGTATTTT. Encoded protein: CASGSTGGGSTDTQYF.

V is TRBV20-1 and J is TRBJ1-1; 9 bases align to TRBD1. Germline V gene lookup returns CDR1 DFQATT and CDR2 SNEGSKA (reference sequence). The length of the CDR3 is 12 residues. The ends lost 8 bases at V and 2 bases at J; junction bases unmatched: 3. The CDR3 sequence is CSLDRGNTEAFF. The CDR3 bases are TGCAGTCTGGACAGGGGTAACACTGAAGCTTTCTTT.

J is TRBJ2-3 and V is TRBV20-1; weak D call: TRBD1 (5 bases). In germline, CDR1 is DFQATT, CDR2 SNEGSKA (reference sequence). The CDR3 runs 13 residues. Deletions cut 3 bases from V and 5 bases from J, with 12 bases between. Here the CDR3 DNA reads TGCAGTGCTAGGGGGCCTTGGGGAGATACGCAGTATTTT. Residues: CSARGPWGDTQYF.

The chain is built from TRBV7-2 and TRBJ1-1, with a tentative D call TRBD1 (5 bases). The V end lost 5 bases, the J end lost 4 bases, and 20 bases lay between the germline ends. The CDR3 runs 16 residues. Germline assignment: CDR1 SGHTA and CDR2 FQGNSA. The CDR3 DNA reads as TGTGCCAGCAGCCGAGCCCCAGGGCCCATGCCCACTGAAGCTTTCTTT. Protein: CASSRAPGPMPTEAFF.

J is TRBJ2-2 and V is TRBV6-2 or TRBV6-3; D not resolved. Looked up from germline, CDR1 is MNHEY and CDR2 is SVGEGT. The CDR3 runs to 16 residues. Trimming shortened V by 5 bases and J by 4 bases, and 17 bases separated the two germline ends. The CDR3 DNA follows: TGTGCCAGCAGTCCAGGACCCCTTTCCGCCACCGGGGAGCTGTTTTTT. Amino acids: CASSPGPLSATGELFF.

V gene TRBV4-2 combines with J gene TRBJ1-2, with 8 bases lining up with TRBD1. V shed 2 bases, J shed 6 bases, and the junction held 5 bases outside the gene matches. The germline V gene encodes CDR1 LGHNA and CDR2 YNFKEQ. CDR3 length: 14 residues. CDR3 sequence reads: CASSQIQGGDGYTF. The CDR3 region has the DNA TGTGCCAGCAGCCAAATACAGGGGGGGGATGGCTACACCTTC.

The rearrangement uses TRBV5-1 and TRBJ2-5; D ambiguous. The CDR3 length is 17 residues. Trimming pared 0 bases from V and 2 bases from J, leaving 17 bases between. Germline loops: CDR1 SGHRS, CDR2 YFSETQ. CDR3 bases: TGCGCCAGCAGCTTGGCCCCCGGGTCCCACACACAAGAGACCCAGTACTTC. It codes for CASSLAPGSHTQETQYF. Drawing the rest from reference TRBV5-1 and TRBJ2-5, the complete variable domain is KAGVTQTPRYLIKTRGQQVTLSCSPISGHRSVSWYQQTPGQGLQFLFEYFSETQRNKGNFPGRFSGRQFSNSRSEMNVSTLELGDSALYLCASSLAPGSHTQETQYFGPGTRLLVL.

The chain links TRBV7-9 to TRBJ2-1; D possibly corresponds to TRBD2 (6 bases). Trimming took 4 bases from V and 6 from J, leaving 10 bases between them. This CDR3 has 13 amino acids. CDR1 SEHNR and CDR2 FQNEAQ come from the germline V gene (reference sequence). In DNA, the CDR3 is TGTGCCAGCAGCTGGGACTCGACCAATGAGCAGTTCTTC. Translating it yields CASSWDSTNEQFF.

This clonotype was observed many times. The V and J genes are TRBV24-1 and TRBJ2-3; a weak D match, TRBD1 (5 bases). CDR3 length: 13 amino acids. The V gene lost 4 bases and the J gene lost 13 bases, with 17 bases spanning the gap. Germline V gene data show CDR1 as KGHDR and CDR2 as SFDVKD. The CDR3 nucleotides read TGTGCCACCAGTGAGGACCCAGGGATAATAAAGTATTTT. Protein: CATSEDPGIIKYF.

The V call is TRBV5-1, the J call TRBJ2-3; D perhaps matches TRBD1 (6 bases). CDR3 size: 12 residues. Germline lookup yields CDR1 SGHRS and CDR2 YFSETQ. V was pared by 7 bases and J by 4 bases, with 10 bases between. CDR3 sequence (DNA): TGCGCCAGCGCAACAGGGTCAGATACGCAGTATTTT. It yields the protein CASATGSDTQYF.

This clonotype showed up just a few times. The rearrangement joins TRBV4-1 to TRBJ1-1, with D hard to call. Germline V gene sequence: CDR1 MGHRA, CDR2 YSYEKL. Trimming took off 5 bases at V and 6 bases at J, with 19 bases between the two ends. The CDR3 is made up of 15 amino acids. The CDR3 loop is CASSSGGKGIAEAFF. The CDR3 DNA follows: TGCGCCAGCAGCTCTGGCGGGAAAGGAATTGCTGAAGCTTTCTTT.

To note about this clonotype: A read error may account for a junction end that differs from germline. This chain joins TRBV10-3 and TRBJ2-7, with TRBD2 identical over 8 bases. The CDR3 length is 12 residues. Germline CDR1 reads ENHRY; CDR2 reads SYGVKD. The CDR3 sequence: CAISEAGLEEDF. The CDR3 bases are TGTGCCATCAGTGAAGCGGGACTAGAAGAGGACTTC.

This chain connects TRBV5-1 to TRBJ1-1; the D gene is possibly TRBD1 (6 bases). Looked up from germline, CDR1 is SGHRS and CDR2 is YFSETQ. This CDR3 is 13 amino acids long. The ends were cut back, 4 bases at V and 10 bases at J, with 17 bases in the middle. DNA of the CDR3: TGCGCCAGCAGCCCGACAGGCCTAGAGGGAGCTTTCTTT. This translates into CASSPTGLEGAFF.

This clonotype was observed a handful of times. This chain's CDR3 is CSVVRRGGGDTQYF. The CDR3, as DNA: TGCAGCGTTGTAAGGCGGGGGGGCGGGGATACGCAGTATTTT. The genes are TRBV29-1 and TRBJ2-3, with 9 bases identical to TRBD2. Germline-derived CDR1 and CDR2 are SQVTM and ANQGSEA. This CDR3 is 14 amino acids long. Trimming removed 4 bases from V and 6 bases from J; junction bases left unmatched: 8.

The V gene is TRBV4-3, the J gene TRBJ2-5; D possibly corresponds to TRBD1 (6 bases). Per germline, CDR1 LGHNA and CDR2 YSLEER. The CDR3 has 18 amino acids. V was cut by 3 bases and J by 0 bases, with 20 bases left in between. DNA for the CDR3: TGCGCCAGCAGCCACGGTTGGGGGCTATCGGGGAACCAAGAGACCCAGTACTTC. Translating gives CASSHGWGLSGNQETQYF.

This clonotype was seen a handful of times. The chain links TRBV4-3 to TRBJ2-3; D tentatively reads TRBD1 or TRBD2 (6 bases each). This CDR3 is built from 17 residues. Germline V gives CDR1 LGHNA, CDR2 YSLEER. With 1 base removed from V and 0 bases from J, the gap between germline ends came to 14 bases. CDR3 residues: CASSQGSRGTSTDTQYF. In DNA, the CDR3 is TGCGCCAGCAGCCAAGGGTCTAGGGGGACTAGCACAGATACGCAGTATTTT.

The table lists this clonotype with a few counts. A read error may produce the germline difference seen at one junction end. This chain joins TRBV7-7 and TRBJ2-1; unclear D gene. Germline CDR1 SSHAT, CDR2 FNYEAQ (reference sequence). The CDR3 covers 13 residues. The CDR3: CASSPGQNNEQFF. CDR3 DNA sequence: TGTGCTAGCAGCCCGGGTCAGAACAATGAGCAGTTCTTC.

Only one count was recorded for this clonotype. The rearrangement joins TRBV7-6 to TRBJ2-3, with 8 nucleotides matching TRBD1. V lost 4 bases, J lost 2 bases, and 8 bases stayed unmatched. CDR1 is SGHVS and CDR2 is FNYEAQ in the germline V gene. This CDR3 region has 16 residues. Here the CDR3 DNA reads TGTGCCAGCAGCTCAAACAGGGGGTATACCACAGATACGCAGTATTTT. Protein product: CASSSNRGYTTDTQYF.